The rows below give T cell receptor beta chains drawn from one sample of a study of shared clonotypes between healthy human individuals. Assay used: immunoSEQ multiplex PCR; TCRdb lists only in-frame clones, some missing. The table has over 850,000 clones, around 82% seen once; the top ten hold 0.5% to 0.6%. What was sequenced was memory CD4+ T cells from PBMCs. The receptors were gathered from a man aged 18 to 30 in good health. Some clones in this sample may be carry-over from other donors' samples. Each CDR3 is given with its conserved first and last residue. The D gene is left open where the match is weak. Some rows mark clone size as missing; the rest say once, few, many or name a class of expanded clone.

D gene,J gene,V gene,clone size,CDR3 protein,CDR3 DNA
.,TRBJ2-7,TRBV4-3,.,CASSQDSVKSYEQYF,TGCGCCAGCAGCCAAGACTCGGTCAAATCCTACGAGCAGTACTTC
.,TRBJ1-2,TRBV7-3,.,CASSPRGGDIGPPNYGYTF,TGTGCCAGCAGCCCCCGGGGGGGGGACATTGGTCCCCCCAACTATGGCTACACCTTC
.,TRBJ1-5,TRBV12-2,.,CAKYHQPQHF,TGTGCAAAATACCATCAGCCCCAGCATTTT
.,TRBJ1-2,TRBV5-1,.,CASSQTYTADYGYTF,TGCGCCAGCAGCCAAACCTACACAGCAGACTATGGCTACACCTTC
TRBD1,TRBJ1-5,TRBV28,.,CASVDRDRGNQPQHF,TGTGCCAGCGTAGACCGGGACAGGGGCAATCAGCCCCAGCATTTT
.,TRBJ1-1,TRBV14,.,CASSQDLTQGFRNTEAFF,TGTGCCAGCAGCCAAGATCTGACCCAGGGCTTCCGGAACACTGAAGCTTTCTTT
.,TRBJ1-5,TRBV19,many,CASSIVQSNQPQHF,TGTGCCAGTAGTATAGTTCAGAGCAATCAGCCCCAGCATTTT
.,TRBJ1-5,TRBV28,.,CASSLPREGQPQHF,TGTGCCAGCAGTTTGCCCAGGGAAGGTCAGCCCCAGCATTTT
.,TRBJ2-1,TRBV29-1,few,CSVVDTGTGYEQFF,TGCAGCGTTGTCGATACCGGAACAGGGTATGAGCAGTTCTTC
TRBD2,TRBJ2-1,TRBV28,.,CASSRGSGEQFF,TGTGCCAGCAGTCGCGGGAGCGGGGAGCAGTTCTTC
.,TRBJ1-5,TRBV28,.,CASIRQLTGQAQHF,TGTGCCAGCATTAGACAACTCACAGGTCAGGCCCAGCATTTT
TRBD1,TRBJ2-1,TRBV29-1,.,CSVRTGGREQFF,TGCAGCGTCCGGACAGGGGGCCGGGAGCAGTTCTTC
.,TRBJ1-5,TRBV21-1,.,CASSKRSAKPQHF,TGTGCCAGCAGCAAAAGGTCGGCAAAGCCCCAGCATTTT
TRBD1,TRBJ1-2,TRBV7-3,.,CASSPGQGNGYTF,TGTGCCAGCAGCCCGGGACAGGGTAATGGCTACACCTTC
TRBD1,TRBJ1-5,TRBV25-1,many,CASRGQGNQPQHF,TGTGCCAGCAGGGGACAGGGCAATCAGCCCCAGCATTTT
.,TRBJ2-1,TRBV10-3,.,CAISDVNEQFF,TGTGCCATCAGTGATGTCAATGAGCAGTTCTTC
.,TRBJ2-6,TRBV19,.,CASSIRGAGANVLTF,TGTGCCAGTAGTATCAGGGGCGCTGGGGCCAACGTCCTGACTTTC
TRBD1,TRBJ1-2,TRBV30,few,CASTVTGFYGYTF,TGTGCCTCCACTGTGACAGGGTTTTATGGCTACACCTTC
.,TRBJ2-7,TRBV5-5,.,CASSLGGGSSYEQYF,TGTGCCAGCTCGTTGGGGGGCGGTAGCTCCTACGAGCAGTACTTC
TRBD1,TRBJ1-2,TRBV6-5,few,CASSRTGGVGNTF,TGTGCCAGCAGTAGGACAGGGGGCGTCGGAAACACCTTC
TRBD2,TRBJ2-2,TRBV6-1,once,CASRLLAGQAGELFF,TGTGCCAGCAGATTACTAGCGGGACAGGCCGGGGAGCTGTTTTTT
.,TRBJ2-5,TRBV29-1,.,CSVVMQSETQYF,TGCAGCGTTGTTATGCAGTCAGAGACCCAGTACTTC
.,TRBJ2-7,TRBV7-2,.,CASSLELHEQYF,TGTGCCAGCAGCTTAGAGTTGCACGAGCAGTACTTC
TRBD1,TRBJ1-5,TRBV9,.,CASGRDRDQPQHF,TGTGCCAGCGGCCGGGACAGGGATCAGCCCCAGCATTTT
TRBD1,TRBJ2-2,TRBV19,.,CASFWGQGKSGELFF,TGTGCCTCCTTTTGGGGACAGGGTAAATCCGGGGAGCTGTTTTTT
.,TRBJ2-7,TRBV11-3,many,CASSRGASSYEQYF,TGTGCCAGCAGTAGGGGCGCCAGCTCCTACGAGCAGTACTTC
TRBD2,TRBJ2-5,TRBV5-6,.,CASTLNGGTGGETQYF,TGTGCCAGCACCCTAAACGGGGGGACGGGGGGAGAGACCCAGTACTTC
TRBD1,TRBJ1-5,TRBV11-2,.,CASSFLGQGASQPQHF,TGTGCCAGCAGCTTCCTGGGACAGGGGGCGAGTCAGCCCCAGCATTTT
.,TRBJ1-5,TRBV2,few,CASSDISVQPQHF,TGTGCCAGCAGTGACATAAGCGTTCAGCCCCAGCATTTT
TRBD1,TRBJ1-2,TRBV7-2,.,CASSVDRAGYTF,TGTGCCAGCAGCGTTGACAGGGCTGGCTACACCTTC
.,TRBJ2-2,TRBV12-5,.,CASGFPQQEGTGELFF,TGTGCTAGTGGTTTCCCCCAACAGGAGGGGACCGGGGAGCTGTTTTTT
TRBD1,TRBJ2-7,TRBV27,.,CASSRSGTGAYEQYF,TGTGCCAGCAGTAGGTCCGGGACAGGGGCCTACGAGCAGTACTTC
.,TRBJ1-2,TRBV4-2,.,CASSQDGHYGYTF,TGTGCCAGCAGCCAAGATGGGCACTATGGCTACACCTTC
.,TRBJ2-7,TRBV5-6,few,CASSLFGRDYEQYF,TGTGCCAGCAGCTTGTTTGGACGGGACTACGAGCAGTACTTC
.,TRBJ1-5,TRBV2,once,CASERALNQPQHF,TGTGCCAGCGAAAGGGCACTCAATCAGCCCCAGCATTTT
.,TRBJ2-7,TRBV7-4,.,CATYTGMGQYF,TGTGCCACCTACACAGGGATGGGGCAGTACTTC
.,TRBJ2-2,TRBV18,.,CASSPPLPQGTGELFF,TGTGCCAGCTCACCACCCCTCCCCCAGGGAACCGGGGAGCTGTTTTTT
TRBD2,TRBJ2-3,TRBV25-1,once,CASGTKDTQYF,TGTGCCAGCGGGACTAAGGATACGCAGTATTTT
TRBD2,TRBJ2-7,TRBV27,.,CASSLLAGTSTYEQYF,TGTGCCAGCAGTTTGCTAGCGGGAACTTCCACCTACGAGCAGTACTTC
TRBD2,TRBJ2-6,TRBV29-1,.,CSVDSWEGNVLTF,TGCAGCGTTGATAGTTGGGAGGGCAACGTCCTGACTTTC
TRBD1,TRBJ2-5,TRBV7-3,once,CASSLGTGGQETQYF,TGTGCCAGCAGCTTAGGGACAGGGGGCCAGGAGACCCAGTACTTC
TRBD2,TRBJ2-7,TRBV28,.,CASSPSVSAGGPYEQYF,TGTGCCAGCAGCCCGTCGGTGTCCGCGGGAGGGCCCTACGAGCAGTACTTC
.,TRBJ2-1,TRBV28,.,CATGSLAEHYNEQFF,TGTGCCACCGGGTCATTAGCGGAACATTACAATGAGCAGTTCTTC
TRBD2,TRBJ2-5,TRBV7-2,.,CASSLRDYHLQETQYF,TGTGCCAGCAGCTTAAGGGACTACCACCTACAAGAGACCCAGTACTTC
.,TRBJ2-1,TRBV7-3,.,CASSLSGTYNEQFF,TGTGCCAGCAGCTTATCTGGGACCTACAATGAGCAGTTCTTC
TRBD1,TRBJ2-5,TRBV9,.,CASSVVGQGFSETQYF,TGTGCCAGCAGCGTAGTCGGACAGGGTTTTTCAGAGACCCAGTACTTC
TRBD2,TRBJ2-7,TRBV14,.,CASSQDPAGRAVGEQYF,TGTGCCAGCAGCCAAGATCCGGCCGGGAGGGCCGTAGGCGAGCAGTACTTC
.,TRBJ2-1,TRBV4-3,.,CASSRFGGGSTFNEQFF,TGCGCCAGCAGCCGATTTGGGGGCGGGTCCACCTTCAATGAGCAGTTCTTC
TRBD1,TRBJ1-4,TRBV9,.,CASSVQGAREKLFF,TGTGCCAGCAGCGTACAGGGGGCGCGTGAAAAACTGTTTTTT
.,TRBJ2-1,TRBV7-2,.,CASSRQSNEQFF,TGTGCCAGCAGCCGACAGTCCAATGAGCAGTTCTTC
TRBD2,TRBJ2-1,TRBV28,.,CASSARLAGHYNEQFF,TGTGCCAGCAGTGCCCGACTAGCGGGCCACTACAATGAGCAGTTCTTC
.,TRBJ1-3,TRBV2,.,CASRQDISGNTIYF,TGTGCCAGCAGGCAGGACATCTCTGGAAACACCATATATTTT
.,TRBJ1-1,TRBV6-5,.,CASSYPREPNTEAFF,TGTGCCAGCAGTTACCCTCGGGAGCCGAACACTGAAGCTTTCTTT
.,TRBJ1-2,TRBV19,few,CASSPRPGYGYTF,TGTGCCAGTAGTCCTCGTCCCGGATATGGCTACACCTTC
.,TRBJ1-1,TRBV18,few,CASSPPAAQNTEAFF,TGTGCCAGCTCACCACCGGCAGCGCAGAACACTGAAGCTTTCTTT
TRBD2,TRBJ2-1,TRBV5-4,.,CASSLGGLAGGYEQFF,TGTGCCAGCAGCTTGGGAGGACTAGCGGGAGGGTATGAGCAGTTCTTC